One TCR beta chain is described in this entry. Its antigen has not been determined. No base-level quality is on record; no much larger clone is a single base apart. The data were obtained in a study of blood T cells in healthy people across ages (dated by TCRdb to 2013 to 2016). About the full investigation: Template switching captured roughly one uniquely barcoded TCR beta cDNA molecule per two T cells in model experiments. The study measured age-related changes in TCR beta repertoire diversity using deep sequencing normalized with unique cDNA molecular identifiers. The donors were split into four age groups: young (average about 16 years), middle-aged (about 40), aged (over 55) and long-lived (roughly 77). To avoid experimental bias, donors of different ages were distributed randomly across sequencing lanes. The study analyzed two additional independent replicas of 1 million unique cDNA reads from the same blood draw for two donors, one aged 18 to 30 and one aged 80 or older. On the study overall, not on this receptor specifically: Because profiling used bulk unsorted PBMCs, naive and antigen-experienced compartments could not be compared conclusively. The percentage of naive T cells measured by flow cytometry correlated strongly with observed TCR beta diversity. Compared with the aged group, more naive CD4+ T cells, fewer expanded clones and increased TCR diversity were shown by the long-lived group, suggesting age selection. Donor CMV infection status was unknown, potentially confounding age-related changes in expanded clonotypes. Estimates of total diversity from one million sequenced T cells were regarded as lower bounds and underestimates. Observed TCR beta diversity per million T cells fell roughly linearly with age, and a significant reduction was already apparent by age approximately 41.

Libraries were made using 5' RACE. The sample was run on an Illumina HiSeq 2500. A second about 7 to 11 cycle PCR used a sample-barcoded 5' primer and a J-beta primer mix. Each TCR beta cDNA molecule received a unique molecular identifier from a template-switch 5' adaptor carrying 12 random nucleotides. Each sample yielded at least 3 million CDR3-containing paired-end reads. First-strand cDNA synthesis was performed from all RNA using the Mint cDNA synthesis kit, with priming by a TRBC-specific oligonucleotide. Following uracil-DNA glycosylase treatment, a first 18-cycle PCR with universal primers M1SS and BC2_uni_R was performed on all cDNA. In the source study's methods: For normalization, 1 million high-quality reads were randomly selected from each sample, with every read carrying a distinct molecular identifier. Instead of being binned into consensus sequences, reads that shared molecular identifiers were thrown out. CDR3 identification, clonotype clustering and error correction used MiTCR with a Q25 quality threshold and the strictest error-elimination algorithm. Lower-bound total TCR beta diversity was estimated with a nonparametric unseen species model using Euler transformation. Starting from the raw public reads, TCRdb applied fastp trimming at Q25, assembled clones with MiXCR and retained in-frame beta chains. Each entry is one CDR3 protein sequence, shown with its most common DNA and genes. The V and J calls, along with clone size, are taken from TCRdb and not from the paper's own processing. The table for this sample lists about 720,000 distinct CDR3 sequences; 22% of them were counted only once. The leading ten clones occupy roughly a fifth of the sample.

Via the germline V gene, CDR1 is SGHDN and CDR2 FVKESK. Trimming at the junction amounts to 4 bases on V and 10 bases on J, and the germline ends lie 17 bases apart. The CDR3 runs 15 amino acids, cysteine and phenylalanine included. Kept here is only the CDR3 DNA, which spans 45 bases and is read in frame from base 1. The donors were roughly 40 Caucasian individuals from Russia, aged 6 to 90 years, who were systemically healthy. Around 9.9 milliliters of peripheral blood were collected from each donor into EDTA-treated Vacutainer tubes. Ficoll-Paque density-gradient centrifugation was used to isolate PBMCs, with at least 7 million obtained per sample. Trizol reagent was used to extract total RNA from PBMCs, with at least 6 micrograms per sample. For every donor, flow cytometry on a PBMC aliquot measured the percentage of naive CD45RAhigh/CD27high T cells.

The TCR comes from a man in his sixties or seventies in good health. The chain uses TRBV14 and TRBJ1-6, with TRBD1 as a weak D call on 5 bases. What was sequenced was blood. The sequenced DNA is TGTGCCAGCAGCCCATTCTCTGGGGGATTGTCACCCCTCCACTTT. This yields the protein CASSPFSGGLSPLHF.